This T cell receptor (beta chain) emerged from a study of CD8 T cells in ankylosing spondylitis. The study, taken as a whole, reports: A motif in TCR beta, a set of seven to nine highly homologous variants, appeared characteristic of ankylosing spondylitis blood. Clones linked to the disease showed a CD8+ phenotype. They occurred at relatively low frequencies in peripheral blood.

The length of the CDR3 is 12 residues. Germline CDR1 and CDR2: SGHRS and YFSETQ. The V end lost 1 base, the J end lost 6 bases, and 8 bases lay between the germline ends. This clonotype was observed many times. Its target is unknown. From the 5' RACE reads, TCRdb called clonotypes with MiXCR, one entry per CDR3 protein. The data show about 220,000 distinct CDR3 sequences, 6% to 8% seen once. V is TRBV5-1 and J is TRBJ2-7; D may be TRBD2 (5 bases). The sample comprised blood, either unsorted or a sorted T cell fraction (not recorded which). The sequence came from a male donor with ankylosing spondylitis. The CDR3 region is CASSLFRGEQYF. In DNA form, the CDR3 reads TGCGCCAGCAGCTTGTTCCGGGGCGAGCAGTACTTC.